This TCR beta chain was retrieved from a study of CD8+CD57+ T cells in acquired aplastic anemia. Sequenced patients had shown CD8+CD57+ cell expansion by flow cytometry. In this sample, this clonotype turned up once. Genomic DNA was employed as the template in profiling TCR beta VDJ and CDR3. Each CDR3 protein gets one entry after TCRdb re-called the reads with MiXCR. The sample has fewer than 250,000 distinct CDR3 sequences, about half seen once. Germline CDR1 reads MGHDK; CDR2 reads SYGVNS. Trimming shortened V by 11 bases and J by 0 bases, and 17 bases separated the two germline ends. This CDR3 region has 15 residues.

The TCR was taken from a human donor with aplastic anemia. Sequenced material: sorted CD4+, CD8+, or CD8+CD57+ T cells (not recorded which) from PBMCs. This rearrangement joins TRBV25-1 to TRBJ2-1; a possible D gene is TRBD2 (5 bases). The CDR3 loop is CAGSPPGSSYNEQFF. In nucleotides, the CDR3 is TGTGCCGGCTCACCACCGGGATCCTCCTACAATGAGCAGTTCTTC.